This entry lists 7 T cell receptor beta chains sequenced from one sample in a study of cytomegalovirus exposure and HLA in healthy donors. A multiplex PCR was run with 60 Vbeta primers and 13 Jbeta primers. The repertoire was sequenced with immunoSEQ multiplex PCR; TCRdb's copy has only in-frame clones and lacks some. The sample records under 130,000 clones, approximately 66% being singletons. Material for sequencing was PBMCs. The receptor source for this set is a woman aged 50 to 60 in good health and CMV-seronegative.

The chain is built from TRBV15 and TRBJ2-2, with 11 bases matching TRBD1. The CDR3 is 18 residues long. From germline, CDR1 is LNHNV and CDR2 YYDKDF (reference sequence). J was trimmed by 7 bases and V by 0 bases; bases with no gene match: 10. CDR3 in amino acids: CATSRDLALDRGRGELFF. CDR3 nucleotide sequence: TGTGCCACCAGCAGAGATTTGGCCCTGGACAGGGGGCGCGGGGAGCTGTTTTTT.

The rearrangement joins TRBV2 to TRBJ2-7, with 9 positions matching TRBD1. The V and J ends lost 10 bases and 4 bases, in that order; junction bases with no gene match: 8. CDR1 SNHLY and CDR2 FYNNEI come from the germline V gene. The CDR3 is 13 residues long. The DNA for the CDR3 is TGTGCCAACAAGGACAGGGGCCGGTACGAGCAGTACTTC. As protein: CANKDRGRYEQYF.

This clone was recorded a few times. In nucleotides, the CDR3 is TGCGCCAGCAGCTTGGAGGGGGCCGGGGAGCTGTTTTTT. Amino acid sequence: CASSLEGAGELFF. This sequence joins TRBV5-1 and TRBJ2-2, with a tentative D call TRBD1 (6 bases). Germline V gene lookup returns CDR1 SGHRS and CDR2 YFSETQ. Trimming left V 0 bases short and J 6 bases short, with 6 bases between. CDR3 length: 13 residues.

The gene calls are TRBV19 and TRBJ2-1; the D gene is possibly TRBD2 (5 bases). The V end was cut by 3 bases, the J end by 9 bases, with 15 bases between. Per germline, CDR1 LNHDA and CDR2 SQIVND (reference sequence). This CDR3 has 14 amino acids. This CDR3 reads CASSIANGESEQFF. In DNA form, the CDR3 reads TGTGCCAGTAGTATTGCAAACGGGGAGAGTGAGCAGTTCTTC.

The CDR3 region is CASSPGGTRSYNEQFF. CDR3 nucleotide sequence: TGCGCCAGCAGTCCGGGGGGCACCCGCTCCTACAATGAGCAGTTCTTC. V gene TRBV5-1 combines with J gene TRBJ2-1; weak D call: TRBD2 (7 bases). CDR1 is SGHRS and CDR2 is YFSETQ in the germline V gene. The CDR3 runs to 16 residues. V was pared by 5 bases and J by 0 bases, with 15 bases between.

This clone was picked up one time. The chain is built from TRBV4-1 and TRBJ2-1; TRBD1 might be the D (7 bases). This CDR3 has 17 amino acids. Germline loops: CDR1 MGHRA, CDR2 YSYEKL. V was pared by 1 base and J by 5 bases, with 18 bases between. The CDR3 nucleotides are TGCGCCAGCAGCCAAGTCAGGGGGGACTTTCTAGACAATGAGCAGTTCTTC. Protein sequence: CASSQVRGDFLDNEQFF.

CDR3 region: CASSEAAGLGGYTF. The CDR3 DNA follows: TGTGCCAGCAGTGAAGCAGCAGGGTTGGGGGGCTACACCTTC. The V and J genes are TRBV2 and TRBJ1-2; tentative D call: TRBD1 (5 bases). CDR1 is SNHLY, CDR2 FYNNEI, per germline. The CDR3 loop spans 14 amino acids. Trimming left V 0 bases short and J 8 bases short, with 13 bases between.